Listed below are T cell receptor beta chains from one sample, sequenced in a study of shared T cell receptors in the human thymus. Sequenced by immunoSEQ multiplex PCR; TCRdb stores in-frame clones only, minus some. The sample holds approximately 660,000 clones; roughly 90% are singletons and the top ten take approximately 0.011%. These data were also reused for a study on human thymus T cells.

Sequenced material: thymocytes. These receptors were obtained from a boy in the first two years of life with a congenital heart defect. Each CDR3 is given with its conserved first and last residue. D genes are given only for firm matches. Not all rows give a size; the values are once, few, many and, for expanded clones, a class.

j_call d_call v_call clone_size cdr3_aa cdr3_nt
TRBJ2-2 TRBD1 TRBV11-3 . CASSRQGASLAGATGELFF TGTGCCAGCAGCAGACAGGGGGCGAGTCTAGCGGGCGCCACCGGGGAGCTGTTTTTT
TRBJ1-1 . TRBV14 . CASSHPNGGKGNTEAFF TGTGCCAGCAGCCACCCGAACGGGGGGAAAGGGAACACTGAAGCTTTCTTT
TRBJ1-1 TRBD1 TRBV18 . CASSPPETGAQGYNTEAFF TGTGCCAGCTCACCACCGGAGACAGGGGCCCAGGGGTATAACACTGAAGCTTTCTTT
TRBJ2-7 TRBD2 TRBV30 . CAWSVRGLAGGGAYEQYF TGTGCCTGGAGTGTAAGGGGACTAGCGGGAGGAGGGGCCTACGAGCAGTACTTC
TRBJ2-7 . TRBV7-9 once CASSLASLNRGGEQYF TGTGCCAGCAGCTTAGCGTCTCTTAACAGGGGAGGCGAGCAGTACTTC
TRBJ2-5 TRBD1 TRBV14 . CASSQFGYQGDGSQETQYF TGTGCCAGCAGCCAATTCGGATATCAGGGGGATGGATCCCAAGAGACCCAGTACTTC
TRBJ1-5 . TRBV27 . CASSLWASNQPQHF TGTGCCAGCAGTTTATGGGCGAGCAATCAGCCCCAGCATTTT
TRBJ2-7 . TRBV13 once CASSLFRRGFYEQYF TGTGCCAGCAGCTTGTTTCGCAGGGGTTTTTACGAGCAGTACTTC
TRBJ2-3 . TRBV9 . CASSVGGSGHTQYF TGTGCCAGCAGCGTAGGGGGTAGCGGACATACGCAGTATTTT
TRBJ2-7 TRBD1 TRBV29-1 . CSVVGTGARYEQYF TGCAGCGTTGTGGGGACAGGGGCCCGCTACGAGCAGTACTTC
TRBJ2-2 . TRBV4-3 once CASSQEEVTAGELFF TGCGCCAGCAGCCAAGAAGAGGTAACGGCGGGGGAGCTGTTTTTT
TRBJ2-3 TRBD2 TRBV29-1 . CSVGRSSGSGTDTQYF TGCAGCGTTGGGAGATCTAGCGGGAGCGGCACAGATACGCAGTATTTT
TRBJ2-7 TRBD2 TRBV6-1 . CASSGDPGLAGPYEQYF TGTGCCAGCAGTGGGGACCCGGGACTAGCGGGACCATACGAGCAGTACTTC
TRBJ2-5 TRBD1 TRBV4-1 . CASNRLTQGAGETQYF TGCGCCAGCAACCGCTTAACACAGGGGGCAGGGGAGACCCAGTACTTC
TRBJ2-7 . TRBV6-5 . CASSYLNEQYF TGTGCCAGCAGTTACCTAAACGAGCAGTACTTC
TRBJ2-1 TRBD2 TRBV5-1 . CASRPTPGLAVDEQFF TGCGCCAGCAGACCCACACCGGGACTAGCGGTCGATGAGCAGTTCTTC
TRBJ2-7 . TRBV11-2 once CASSPRRAHEQYF TGTGCCAGCAGCCCCCGCAGGGCCCACGAGCAGTACTTC
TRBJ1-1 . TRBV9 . CASREATGENTEAFF TGTGCCAGCAGAGAGGCCACAGGCGAGAACACTGAAGCTTTCTTT
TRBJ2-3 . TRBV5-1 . CASSPGSLSTDTQYF TGCGCCAGCAGTCCAGGGTCCCTCAGCACAGATACGCAGTATTTT
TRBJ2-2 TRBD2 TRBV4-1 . CASSHRKMGGSNTGELFF TGCGCCAGCAGCCACCGGAAGATGGGAGGGTCGAACACCGGGGAGCTGTTTTTT
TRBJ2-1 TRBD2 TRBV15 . CATSRASGTTSSYNEQFF TGTGCCACCAGCAGAGCTAGCGGCACCACGAGCTCCTACAATGAGCAGTTCTTC
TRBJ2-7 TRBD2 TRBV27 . CASRPGGCPNTGEQYF TGTGCCAGCCGCCCGGGGGGGTGCCCGAATACGGGGGAGCAGTACTTC